These 30 T cell receptor beta chains originate from one sample sequenced in a study of cytomegalovirus exposure and HLA in healthy donors. The study ran its PCR with 60 Vbeta and 13 Jbeta primers. Using immunoSEQ multiplex PCR, the repertoire was profiled, and TCRdb retains in-frame clones only, with some absent. The table records some 110,000 clones, approximately 69% of them present only once. What was sequenced was PBMCs. These TCRs come from a man aged 30-40 years in good health and CMV-seronegative.

This chain connects TRBV5-4 to TRBJ2-1, with 7 positions matching TRBD2. Germline V CDR1 and CDR2: SGHNT, YYREEE (reference sequence). This CDR3 has 15 amino acids. The V gene end was trimmed by 4 bases and the J gene end by 0 bases; junction bases not matched to a gene: 4. The CDR3 loop reads CASSPTSDSYNEQFF. CDR3 DNA sequence: TGTGCCAGCAGCCCCACTAGCGACTCCTACAATGAGCAGTTCTTC. Filled out from reference TRBV5-4 and TRBJ2-1, the complete variable domain reads ETGVTQSPTHLIKTRGQQVTLRCSSQSGHNTVSWYQQALGQGPQFIFQYYREEENGRGNFPPRFSGLQFPNYSSELNVNALELDDSALYLCASSPTSDSYNEQFFGPGTRLTVL.

The chain has TRBV9 and TRBJ2-1, with TRBD2 matching 8 bases. With V trimmed by 2 bases and J by 6 bases, 10 bases remained unmatched. This CDR3 comprises 16 residues. In germline, CDR1 is SGDLS, CDR2 YYNGEE. CDR3 residues: CASSVRTSQFFNEQFF. The CDR3 DNA reads as TGTGCCAGCAGCGTCCGGACTAGCCAATTTTTCAATGAGCAGTTCTTC.

The chain is built from TRBV18 and TRBJ1-5; TRBD1 is a possible D gene (6 bases). CDR3 size: 15 residues. Germline loops: CDR1 KGHSH, CDR2 LQKENI. V dropped 3 bases and J dropped 4 bases, with 13 bases sitting between them. CDR3 nucleotides: TGTGCCAGCTCACCGAGGGGGTCCGGGAATCAGCCCCAGCATTTT. Protein sequence: CASSPRGSGNQPQHF.

J is TRBJ1-1 and V is TRBV7-9, with 7 bases lining up with TRBD1. Per the germline V gene, CDR1 is SEHNR and CDR2 is FQNEAQ (reference sequence). With 4 bases clipped from V and 1 base from J, the junction kept 6 bases outside the gene matches. This CDR3 is built from 15 residues. In DNA form, the CDR3 reads TGTGCCAGCAGCTCCGGACAGGTCGAGAACACTGAAGCTTTCTTT. Amino acids: CASSSGQVENTEAFF.

The CDR3 spells CASSFQGREAFF. DNA for the CDR3: TGTGCCAGCAGTTTTCAGGGCAGGGAAGCTTTCTTT. V gene TRBV28 combines with J gene TRBJ1-1, with D perhaps TRBD1 (5 bases). V was cut by 3 bases and J by 8 bases, with 10 bases left in between. The CDR3 is 12 residues long. Germline CDR1 MDHEN, CDR2 SYDVKM.

The rearrangement uses TRBV7-9 and TRBJ2-2, with D tentatively TRBD2 (5 bases). Trimming shortened V by 3 bases and J by 6 bases, and 17 bases separated the two germline ends. CDR3 length equals 16 residues. CDR1 SEHNR and CDR2 FQNEAQ come from the germline V gene (reference sequence). DNA of the CDR3: TGTGCCAGCAGCTTTGTTCCGGGGTTAATACCCGGGGAGCTGTTTTTT. It encodes CASSFVPGLIPGELFF.

The rearrangement uses TRBV11-2 and TRBJ2-7; maybe TRBD1 (6 bases). CDR1 SGHAT and CDR2 FQNNGV come from the germline V gene. The CDR3 is 16 amino acids. Trimming cost V 7 bases and J 5 bases, with 24 bases left between them. CDR3 bases: TGTGCCAGCAAAATCCCGAACCCACAGGGTAGGGACGAGCAGTACTTC. Its translation: CASKIPNPQGRDEQYF.

V usage is TRBV29-1 and J usage is TRBJ2-4, with D perhaps TRBD1 (7 bases). The CDR3 spans 15 residues. V lost 5 bases and J 0 bases, leaving 14 bases between the germline ends. Germline CDR1 and CDR2: SQVTM and ANQGSEA. CDR3 nucleotides: TGCAGCGTTCTTCGACAGGGACTAGCCAAAAACATTCAGTACTTC. Protein: CSVLRQGLAKNIQYF.

This clone has just one count. J is TRBJ2-3 and V is TRBV6-6; possibly TRBD1 for D (6 bases). V lost 0 bases to trimming and J lost 5 bases, with 15 bases between them. Germline V lookup: CDR1 MNHNY, CDR2 SVGAGI (reference sequence). The length of the CDR3 is 16 residues. CDR3 sequence reads: CASSYSPGGGLDTQYF. In DNA form, the CDR3 reads TGTGCCAGCAGTTACTCACCTGGGGGCGGGCTAGATACGCAGTATTTT.

J is TRBJ2-1 and V is TRBV25-1; a possible D gene is TRBD1 (5 bases). Germline loops: CDR1 MGHDK, CDR2 SYGVNS. V was clipped by 3 bases and J by 0 bases, with 12 bases between them. The CDR3 loop spans 16 amino acids. CDR3 DNA sequence: TGTGCCAGCAGTGAGGCAGGGATTAGCTCCTACAATGAGCAGTTCTTC. This codes for CASSEAGISSYNEQFF.

This clone has only a few counts. The chain employs TRBV27 and TRBJ1-5; 7 nucleotides line up with TRBD1. CDR1 is MNHEY, CDR2 SMNVEV, per germline (reference sequence). V was clipped by 4 bases and J by 2 bases; unmatched bases: 5. The CDR3 runs to 15 residues. CDR3 residues: CASSWKTGGNQPQHF. The CDR3 nucleotides are TGTGCCAGCAGTTGGAAAACAGGGGGCAATCAGCCCCAGCATTTT.

The chain couples TRBV2 to TRBJ2-1, with 10 nucleotides matching TRBD2. Germline lookup yields CDR1 SNHLY and CDR2 FYNNEI. The V gene end was trimmed by 6 bases and the J gene end by 9 bases; junction bases not matched to a gene: 11. The CDR3 is 15 residues long. In DNA, the CDR3 is TGTGCCAGCAGGAGGACTAGCGGCGCATTAGGTGAGCAGTTCTTC. Amino acids: CASRRTSGALGEQFF.

The chain uses TRBV7-8 and TRBJ2-7, with D maybe TRBD1 (6 bases). Germline assignment: CDR1 SGHVS and CDR2 FQNEAQ. The V and J ends lost 2 bases and 1 base respectively, with 18 bases between them. This CDR3 has 17 amino acids. In DNA, the CDR3 is TGTGCCAGCAGCTTAAAACTGGACAGCCGAGGGTCCTACGAGCAGTACTTC. It is translated as CASSLKLDSRGSYEQYF.

This clone was found once. This rearrangement joins TRBV28 to TRBJ2-7, with 7 bases that match TRBD2. The CDR3 has 14 residues. V was clipped by 4 bases and J by 2 bases; unmatched bases: 5. In germline, CDR1 is MDHEN, CDR2 SYDVKM. CDR3 in DNA: TGTGCCAGCAGTTGGGCGGGAGACCCCTACGAGCAGTACTTC. It yields the protein CASSWAGDPYEQYF.

The chain carries TRBV5-6 and TRBJ2-2; TRBD2 matches 8 bases. The CDR3 is made up of 16 amino acids. J gave up 4 bases and V 4 bases, and 9 bases lay outside the gene matches. CDR1 and CDR2 from the germline V gene are SGHDT and YYEEEE. CDR3 amino acids: CASSLPSGSFTGELFF. CDR3 DNA: TGTGCCAGCAGCCTACCGAGCGGGAGCTTCACCGGGGAGCTGTTTTTT.

The chain combines TRBV5-1 with TRBJ2-7, with 15 positions matching TRBD2. The germline gives CDR1 SGHRS, CDR2 YFSETQ. The CDR3 loop spans 18 amino acids. Germline trimming cut 3 bases from V and 3 bases from J; bases unmatched to any gene: 10. The CDR3 sequence: CASSSPGLAGGNLYEQYF. DNA of the CDR3: TGCGCCAGCAGCTCCCCCGGACTAGCGGGAGGGAATCTCTACGAGCAGTACTTC. The full variable domain, in which reference TRBV5-1 and TRBJ2-7 provide the parts outside the CDR3, is KAGVTQTPRYLIKTRGQQVTLSCSPISGHRSVSWYQQTPGQGLQFLFEYFSETQRNKGNFPGRFSGRQFSNSRSEMNVSTLELGDSALYLCASSSPGLAGGNLYEQYFGPGTRLTVT.

The rearrangement joins TRBV19 to TRBJ2-7; 9 nucleotides agree with TRBD2. J gave up 0 bases and V 4 bases, and 4 bases lay outside the gene matches. The V gene's germline CDR1 is LNHDA and CDR2 SQIVND (reference sequence). The CDR3 spans 15 residues. This chain's CDR3 is CASSKGLAISYEQYF. DNA for the CDR3: TGTGCCAGTAGTAAGGGACTAGCAATCTCCTACGAGCAGTACTTC.

This clone showed up just a few times. This chain links TRBV19 with TRBJ2-7; 10 bases are shared with TRBD1. V gave up 6 bases and J gave up 4 bases; unmatched junction bases: 3. The CDR3 runs 13 residues. Germline CDR1 reads LNHDA; CDR2 reads SQIVND (reference sequence). CDR3 bases: TGTGCCAGTAGGTCGGACAGGGGGTACGAGCAGTACTTC. It specifies CASRSDRGYEQYF.

This chain connects TRBV7-9 to TRBJ2-5, with TRBD1 matching 9 bases. Unmatched junction bases numbered 9, after V lost 5 bases and J lost 5 bases. The CDR3 loop spans 15 amino acids. The V gene's germline CDR1 is SEHNR and CDR2 FQNEAQ (reference sequence). CDR3 DNA sequence: TGTGCCAGCAGCCTCAGGACAGGGGCCGGGGAGACCCAGTACTTC. It specifies CASSLRTGAGETQYF.

V gene TRBV7-2 combines with J gene TRBJ1-1, with D maybe TRBD1 (6 bases). The CDR3 covers 15 residues. V dropped 1 base and J dropped 4 bases, with 13 bases sitting between them. The germline V gene encodes CDR1 SGHTA and CDR2 FQGNSA. The CDR3 reads CASSLDAGVLTEAFF. The DNA of the CDR3 is TGTGCCAGCAGCTTAGACGCAGGGGTCCTCACTGAAGCTTTCTTT.

This sequence joins TRBV29-1 and TRBJ2-1; 7 nucleotides align to TRBD1. This CDR3 is 14 amino acids long. Per the germline V gene, CDR1 is SQVTM and CDR2 is ANQGSEA. V lost 5 bases, J lost 1 base, and 5 bases stayed unmatched. Written as DNA, the CDR3 is TGCAGCGTTACCGGGACAGATTCCTACAATGAGCAGTTCTTC. Translating gives CSVTGTDSYNEQFF.

The chain joins TRBV25-1 to TRBJ2-5; 9 bases fit TRBD1. The CDR3 covers 18 residues. Germline loops: CDR1 MGHDK, CDR2 SYGVNS. After removal of 0 bases from V and 4 bases from J, the junction contained 12 bases not matched to a gene. CDR3 loop: CASSEYRWDRAAGETQYF. The CDR3 DNA reads as TGTGCCAGCAGTGAATATCGCTGGGACAGGGCGGCGGGAGAGACCCAGTACTTC.

The J gene is TRBJ2-3, the V gene TRBV7-9; TRBD2 is a possible D gene (6 bases). CDR1 is SEHNR, CDR2 FQNEAQ, per germline (reference sequence). Trimming removed 2 bases at V and 2 bases at J, with 17 bases between. The CDR3 is 17 residues long. CDR3 loop: CASSLSGTALYTDTQYF. The CDR3 DNA follows: TGTGCCAGCAGCTTAAGTGGGACTGCCCTGTACACAGATACGCAGTATTTT. Looking up the rest from reference TRBV7-9 and TRBJ2-3 gives the full variable domain: DTGVSQNPRHKITKRGQNVTFRCDPISEHNRLYWYRQTLGQGPEFLTYFQNEAQLEKSRLLSDRFSAERPKGSFSTLEIQRTEQGDSAMYLCASSLSGTALYTDTQYFGPGTRLTVL.

The V and J genes are TRBV7-9 and TRBJ1-2; TRBD1 matches at 9 bases. J gave up 1 base and V 5 bases, and 8 bases lay outside the gene matches. The CDR3 length is 16 residues. Germline V gene data show CDR1 as SEHNR and CDR2 as FQNEAQ (reference sequence). The CDR3 sequence: CASSPHKTGGNYGYTF. CDR3 DNA sequence: TGTGCCAGCAGCCCCCACAAGACAGGGGGTAACTATGGCTACACCTTC.

The V gene is TRBV4-3, the J gene TRBJ2-3; TRBD2 matches at 11 bases. Germline CDR1 reads LGHNA; CDR2 reads YSLEER. The CDR3 consists of 18 residues. Germline trimming cut 4 bases from V and 4 bases from J; bases unmatched to any gene: 13. The CDR3 reads CASSPRPVGSGRADTQYF. The CDR3, as DNA: TGCGCCAGCAGCCCCCGACCGGTTGGTAGCGGGAGGGCAGATACGCAGTATTTT.

The chain employs TRBV6-5 and TRBJ1-5, with a possible D match to TRBD1 (5 bases). V shed 2 bases and J shed 7 bases, with 12 bases lying between them. This CDR3 spans 14 amino acids. Germline lookup yields CDR1 MNHEY and CDR2 SVGAGI. This CDR3 is CASSYGQGGQPQHF. The CDR3 DNA reads TGTGCCAGCAGTTACGGGCAGGGAGGACAGCCCCAGCATTTT.

A single count supports this clone. The V gene is TRBV28, the J gene TRBJ2-3, with 7 positions matching TRBD1. Germline CDR1 reads MDHEN; CDR2 reads SYDVKM. The ends lost 6 bases at V and 0 bases at J; junction bases unmatched: 9. CDR3 length equals 16 residues. The CDR3: CASSSPRGISTDTQYF. CDR3 DNA: TGTGCCAGCAGCAGCCCCAGGGGGATTAGCACAGATACGCAGTATTTT.

This chain uses TRBV9 with TRBJ1-1; possible D gene TRBD1, 5 bases. This CDR3 has 15 residues. Trimming shortened V by 0 bases and J by 7 bases, and 16 bases separated the two germline ends. Germline CDR1 reads SGDLS; CDR2 reads YYNGEE. CDR3 in amino acids: CASSVVDMGQGEAFF. The CDR3 DNA follows: TGTGCCAGCAGCGTAGTGGATATGGGTCAGGGTGAAGCTTTCTTT.

This clone was counted a few times. This rearrangement joins TRBV28 to TRBJ1-1, with a weak D call TRBD1 (5 bases). Trimming removed 10 bases at V and 1 base at J, with 22 bases between. This CDR3 contains 16 residues. In germline, CDR1 is MDHEN, CDR2 SYDVKM. The CDR3 here is CATGLAGMGPNTEAFF. The CDR3 nucleotides read TGTGCCACGGGTTTGGCAGGGATGGGGCCGAACACTGAAGCTTTCTTT.

The chain links TRBV28 to TRBJ1-4, with D possibly matching TRBD1 (6 bases). The CDR3 has 15 residues. Germline V gene lookup returns CDR1 MDHEN and CDR2 SYDVKM. V was trimmed by 2 bases and J by 1 base, leaving 8 bases between them. CDR3 nucleotides: TGTGCCAGCAGTTTAGCAGGGGAAACTAATGAAAAACTGTTTTTT. Protein product: CASSLAGETNEKLFF.